This T cell receptor beta chain was identified in a study of response to subunit inactivated influenza vaccine. The CDR3 extends over 20 amino acids. TCRdb called the RT-PCR reads again in MiXCR, with one record for every CDR3 protein. The table lists about 480,000 distinct CDR3 sequences, around 13% of them singletons, with 13% in the top ten. This clonotype was counted at least ten times. V is TRBV21-1 and J is TRBJ2-5; the D call of TRBD2 is as the table states it, not checked on the DNA. TRBV21-1 is marked as a pseudogene. This clonotype was sampled from a man aged 45-65 years who received an inactivated influenza vaccine. The source material was PBMCs from blood, sampled roughly 6 weeks after vaccination. The CDR3 sequence is CASSPPPGASGGRLKETQYF. Here the CDR3 DNA reads TGTGCCAGCAGCCCCCCCCCTGGGGCTAGCGGGGGACGACTGAAAGAGACCCAGTACTTC.